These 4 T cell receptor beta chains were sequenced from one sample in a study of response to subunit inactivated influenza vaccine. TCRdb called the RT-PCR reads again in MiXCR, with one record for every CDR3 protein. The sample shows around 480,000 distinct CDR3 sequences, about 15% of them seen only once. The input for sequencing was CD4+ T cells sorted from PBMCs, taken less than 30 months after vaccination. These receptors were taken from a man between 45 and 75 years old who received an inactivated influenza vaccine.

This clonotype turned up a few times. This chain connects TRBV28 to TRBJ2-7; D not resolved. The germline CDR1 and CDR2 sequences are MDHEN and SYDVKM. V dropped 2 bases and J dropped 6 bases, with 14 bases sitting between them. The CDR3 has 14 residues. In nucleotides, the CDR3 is TGTGCCAGCAGTTTAGGAACTCGGCCCCCCGAGCAGTACTTC. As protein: CASSLGTRPPEQYF.

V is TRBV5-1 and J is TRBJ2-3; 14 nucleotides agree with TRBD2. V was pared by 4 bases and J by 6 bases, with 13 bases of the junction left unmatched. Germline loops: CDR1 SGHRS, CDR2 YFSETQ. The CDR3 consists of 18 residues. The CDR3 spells CASSAGWPGLAGEDTQYF. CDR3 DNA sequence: TGCGCCAGCAGCGCGGGATGGCCGGGACTAGCGGGAGAGGATACGCAGTATTTT.

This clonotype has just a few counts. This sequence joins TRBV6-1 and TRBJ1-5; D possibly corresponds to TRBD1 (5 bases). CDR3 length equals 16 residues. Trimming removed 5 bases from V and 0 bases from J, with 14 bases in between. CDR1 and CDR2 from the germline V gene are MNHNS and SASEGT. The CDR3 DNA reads TGTGCCAGCAGTCTAGGAGGGGTTAATAGCAATCAGCCCCAGCATTTT. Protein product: CASSLGGVNSNQPQHF.

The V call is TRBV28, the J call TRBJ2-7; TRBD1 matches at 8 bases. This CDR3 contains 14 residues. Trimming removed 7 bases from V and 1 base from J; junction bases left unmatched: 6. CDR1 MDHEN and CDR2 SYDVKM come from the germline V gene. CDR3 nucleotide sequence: TGTGCCAGCACTAACACAGGGGGTTCCTACGAGCAGTACTTC. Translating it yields CASTNTGGSYEQYF.